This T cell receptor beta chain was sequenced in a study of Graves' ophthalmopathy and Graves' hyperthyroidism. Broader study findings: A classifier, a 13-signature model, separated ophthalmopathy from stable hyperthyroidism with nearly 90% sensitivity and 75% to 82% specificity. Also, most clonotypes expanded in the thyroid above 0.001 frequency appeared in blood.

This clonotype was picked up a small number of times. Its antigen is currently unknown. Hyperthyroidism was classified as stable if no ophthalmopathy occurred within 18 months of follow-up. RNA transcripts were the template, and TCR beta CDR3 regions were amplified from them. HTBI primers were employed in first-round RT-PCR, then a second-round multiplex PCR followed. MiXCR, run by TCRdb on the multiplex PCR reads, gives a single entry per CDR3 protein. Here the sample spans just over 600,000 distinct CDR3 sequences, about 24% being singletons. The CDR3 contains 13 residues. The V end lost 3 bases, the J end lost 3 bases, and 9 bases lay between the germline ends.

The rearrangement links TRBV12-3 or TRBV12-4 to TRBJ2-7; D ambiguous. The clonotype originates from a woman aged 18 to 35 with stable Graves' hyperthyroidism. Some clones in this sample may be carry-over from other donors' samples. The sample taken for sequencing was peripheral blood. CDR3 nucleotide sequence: TGTGCCAGCAGTTTGCAGGCTGGCTACGAGCAGTACTTC. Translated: CASSLQAGYEQYF.